Below, 11 T cell receptor beta chains from the same sample are listed, as sequenced in a study of cytomegalovirus exposure and HLA in healthy donors. Amplification used 60 Vbeta primers and 13 Jbeta primers. The method was immunoSEQ multiplex PCR; TCRdb's version includes in-frame clones alone and lacks a portion of them. In the table there are about 130,000 clones, around three quarters of which are singletons. The sample was PBMCs. The receptor set was obtained from a man aged 35-49 years in good health and CMV-seronegative.

The chain employs TRBV6-5 and TRBJ1-2, with 8 bases fitting TRBD1. The CDR3 length is 14 residues. CDR1 is MNHEY and CDR2 is SVGAGI in the germline V gene. The V gene end was trimmed by 6 bases and the J gene end by 6 bases; junction bases not matched to a gene: 9. CDR3 sequence (DNA): TGTGCCAGCAGCCCCAGGGGGCGCATAGATGGCTACACCTTC. It translates to CASSPRGRIDGYTF.

The genes are TRBV28 and TRBJ1-1; 8 bases are a match to TRBD1. CDR1 and CDR2 from the germline V gene are MDHEN and SYDVKM. The CDR3 length is 16 residues. The trim removed 0 bases at V and 2 bases at J, leaving 5 bases unmatched. For the CDR3, the DNA is TGTGCCAGCAGTTTATGGCAGGGGGCGGAAAACACTGAAGCTTTCTTT. This translates into CASSLWQGAENTEAFF.

V usage is TRBV19 and J usage is TRBJ1-5, with 10 bases fitting TRBD1. The junction had 6 bases not matched to a gene; V was cut back by 5 bases and J by 8 bases. This CDR3 has 14 amino acids. Germline values: CDR1 LNHDA, CDR2 SQIVND (reference sequence). CDR3 coding DNA: TGTGCCAGTAGTCCCCGACAGGGGGCAGAGCCCCAGCATTTT. Translation: CASSPRQGAEPQHF.

The rearrangement links TRBV10-3 to TRBJ2-7; weak D call: TRBD2 (6 bases). The CDR3 contains 14 residues. Germline V lookup: CDR1 ENHRY, CDR2 SYGVKD. V was shortened by 9 bases and J by 3 bases, with 18 bases between the two germline ends. As DNA, the CDR3 is TGTGCCATGAAACGGGATATAGCGGACTACGAGCAGTACTTC. Translated, it gives CAMKRDIADYEQYF.

This clone was observed at least ten times. This chain connects TRBV5-4 to TRBJ1-1; D unclear. Trimming took 2 bases from V and 0 from J, leaving 8 bases between them. Per the germline V gene, CDR1 is SGHNT and CDR2 is YYREEE (reference sequence). The CDR3 consists of 14 residues. DNA of the CDR3: TGTGCCAGCAGCTTTGGGCACTTGAACACTGAAGCTTTCTTT. Translated: CASSFGHLNTEAFF.

The V gene is TRBV5-1, the J gene TRBJ1-2; D possibly corresponds to TRBD1 (5 bases). V was clipped by 3 bases and J by 0 bases, with 12 bases between them. The CDR3 sequence is 15 residues long. CDR1 SGHRS and CDR2 YFSETQ come from the germline V gene. Here the CDR3 reads CASSSGDGTNYGYTF. DNA for the CDR3: TGCGCCAGCAGCTCGGGGGACGGAACTAACTATGGCTACACCTTC.

The genes are TRBV28 and TRBJ2-5; D remains ambiguous. Trimming removed 4 bases from V and 5 bases from J, with 8 bases in between. The CDR3 loop spans 12 amino acids. Germline assignment: CDR1 MDHEN and CDR2 SYDVKM. The CDR3 DNA reads as TGTGCCAGCAGTTCAATTCGGGAGACCCAGTACTTC. This translates into CASSSIRETQYF.

The chain uses TRBV19 and TRBJ2-7; 9 bases match TRBD1. V trimming: 5 bases; J trimming: 5 bases; junction bases outside the gene matches: 10. The CDR3 has 15 amino acids. Germline V gives CDR1 LNHDA, CDR2 SQIVND (reference sequence). The CDR3 DNA sequence: TGTGCCAGTAGTCGTCCAGGACAGGGGTTGGACGAGCAGTACTTC. Protein sequence: CASSRPGQGLDEQYF.

The chain couples TRBV30 to TRBJ2-3; D is uncertain. The CDR3 is 13 amino acids. Per germline, CDR1 GTSNPN and CDR2 SVGIG (reference sequence). V was trimmed by 3 bases and J by 0 bases, leaving 7 bases between them. The CDR3 loop reads CAWSPVSTDTQYF. CDR3 DNA: TGTGCCTGGAGCCCAGTCAGCACAGATACGCAGTATTTT.

V and J are TRBV5-1 and TRBJ2-4, with 10 bases lining up with TRBD1. The V gene end was trimmed by 4 bases and the J gene end by 2 bases; junction bases not matched to a gene: 6. Germline CDR1 and CDR2: SGHRS and YFSETQ. The CDR3 contains 16 residues. The CDR3 protein is CASSHGTGVSKNIQYF. The CDR3 nucleotides read TGCGCCAGCAGCCACGGGACAGGGGTGTCCAAAAACATTCAGTACTTC.

This clone occurred once. The J gene is TRBJ1-6, the V gene TRBV5-4, with 8 bases fitting TRBD1. Germline trimming cut 5 bases from V and 10 bases from J; bases unmatched to any gene: 5. The CDR3 loop spans 13 amino acids. Looked up from germline, CDR1 is SGHNT and CDR2 is YYREEE (reference sequence). The CDR3 sequence: CASSQDRDSPLHF. CDR3 in DNA: TGTGCCAGCAGTCAGGACAGGGACTCACCCCTCCACTTT.